This is a list of T cell receptor beta chains from one sample in a study of cytomegalovirus exposure and HLA in healthy donors. Using immunoSEQ multiplex PCR, the repertoire was profiled, and TCRdb retains in-frame clones only, with some absent. The table includes 65,000 to 85,000 clones, roughly two thirds detected once. The specimen sequenced was PBMCs. These receptor sequences come from a man between 60 and 75 years old in good health and CMV-seropositive. Each CDR3 is given with its conserved first and last residue. A D gene is named only where the DNA matches it firmly. Where a row states a size, it is once, few, many or the class of an expanded clone; other rows omit it.

abundance | j_gene | d_gene | v_gene | CDR3nt | CDR3aa
NA | TRBJ2-5 | TRBD1 | TRBV5-1 | TGCGCCAGCAGCAAGGACAGGGGAGAGACCCAGTACTTC | CASSKDRGETQYF
NA | TRBJ2-1 | NA | TRBV5-4 | TGTGCCAGCAGCTTAGGGGGGGGCTCCTACAATGAGCAGTTCTTC | CASSLGGGSYNEQFF
NA | TRBJ2-5 | NA | TRBV4-3 | TGCGCCAGCAGCCAAGCGGTGGTGCAAGAGACCCAGTACTTC | CASSQAVVQETQYF
NA | TRBJ1-5 | NA | TRBV28 | TGTGCCAGCAGTGACCAAAGGAGTGGTCAGCCCCAGCATTTT | CASSDQRSGQPQHF
NA | TRBJ1-2 | NA | TRBV27 | TGTGCCAGCAGTTTAGGACTGACATATGGCTACACCTTC | CASSLGLTYGYTF
NA | TRBJ1-2 | TRBD1 | TRBV13 | TGTGCCAGCAGCTTCACCACAGGGGTGGCGCGCTATGGCTACACCTTC | CASSFTTGVARYGYTF
NA | TRBJ2-7 | TRBD1 | TRBV11-2 | TGTGCCAGCAGCCCTTGGGGACAGACCTCCTACGAGCAGTACTTC | CASSPWGQTSYEQYF
once | TRBJ2-3 | TRBD2 | TRBV7-8 | TGTGCCAGCAGCTCGACTAGCGGGGGGATGGATACGCAGTATTTT | CASSSTSGGMDTQYF
NA | TRBJ2-7 | TRBD1 | TRBV30 | TGTGCCTGGAGTCCCGGGACAGCCACCTACGAGCAGTACTTC | CAWSPGTATYEQYF
NA | TRBJ2-3 | TRBD2 | TRBV9 | TGTGCCAGCAGCGTAGTCCCTAGCGGGAACACAGATACGCAGTATTTT | CASSVVPSGNTDTQYF
NA | TRBJ1-2 | TRBD1 | TRBV28 | TGTGCCAGCAGTTCCCCACAGGGGACCTATGGCTACACCTTC | CASSSPQGTYGYTF
NA | TRBJ1-2 | NA | TRBV12-5 | TGTGCTAGTGGTTTGTCCTCCTTC | CASGLSSF
once | TRBJ2-3 | TRBD2 | TRBV7-3 | TGTGCCAGCAGCCCAGGGCCGGGACTATCAGGACCCGATACGCAGTATTTT | CASSPGPGLSGPDTQYF
NA | TRBJ2-5 | NA | TRBV5-6 | TGTGCCAGCAGCTTGCCAGGGGGGGAGACCCAGTACTTC | CASSLPGGETQYF
NA | TRBJ2-5 | TRBD2 | TRBV29-1 | TGCAGCGCTGATAGCGGGAGAGGAGAGACCCAGTACTTC | CSADSGRGETQYF
NA | TRBJ1-2 | NA | TRBV4-2 | TGTGCCAGCAGCCAAGTACTGTCAGGGAAGGGCTACACCTTC | CASSQVLSGKGYTF
NA | TRBJ2-5 | NA | TRBV27 | TGTGCCAGCAGACTAGAGACCCAAGAGGCCCAGTACTTC | CASRLETQEAQYF
NA | TRBJ2-1 | TRBD2 | TRBV28 | TGTGCCAGCAGCACCTCTAGCGGGAGGAATGAGCAGTTCTTC | CASSTSSGRNEQFF
NA | TRBJ2-7 | TRBD1 | TRBV27 | TGTGCCAGCAAATACGGGACAGGGGTTTACGAGCAGTACTTC | CASKYGTGVYEQYF
NA | TRBJ2-3 | TRBD2 | TRBV9 | TGTGCCAGCAGCCCTCCCCTTAGCGGGGCTTACACAGATACGCAGTATTTT | CASSPPLSGAYTDTQYF
NA | TRBJ2-7 | TRBD2 | TRBV19 | TGTGCCAGTAGTATAGCCAGCGGGAACGACTACGAGCAGTACTTC | CASSIASGNDYEQYF
NA | TRBJ2-7 | TRBD2 | TRBV19 | TGTGCCAGTAGTATGTCAGGGACTACCTACGAGCAGTACTTC | CASSMSGTTYEQYF
NA | TRBJ2-2 | NA | TRBV9 | TGTGCCAGCAGCGTAGTAGTTTCCGGGGAGCTGTTTTTT | CASSVVVSGELFF
few | TRBJ1-5 | NA | TRBV7-9 | TGTTCCAGCAGCTTAGTCAGTAGCAATCAGCCCCAGCATTTT | CSSSLVSSNQPQHF